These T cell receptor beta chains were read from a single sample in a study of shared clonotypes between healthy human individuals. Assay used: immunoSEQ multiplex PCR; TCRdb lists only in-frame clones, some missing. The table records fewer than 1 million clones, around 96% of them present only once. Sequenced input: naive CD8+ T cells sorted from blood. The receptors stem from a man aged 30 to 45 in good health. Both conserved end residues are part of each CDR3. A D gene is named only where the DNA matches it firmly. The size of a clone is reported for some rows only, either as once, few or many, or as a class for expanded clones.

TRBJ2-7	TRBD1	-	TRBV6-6	CASSFRDREGYEQYF	TGTGCCAGCAGTTTCCGGGACAGGGAAGGGTACGAGCAGTACTTC
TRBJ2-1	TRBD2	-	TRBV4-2	CASSQGLAGRFDEQFF	TGTGCCAGCAGCCAAGGGCTAGCGGGAAGGTTCGATGAGCAGTTCTTC
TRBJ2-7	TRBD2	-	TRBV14	CASSLGLAGVYEQYF	TGTGCCAGCAGCCTTGGACTAGCGGGAGTGTACGAGCAGTACTTC
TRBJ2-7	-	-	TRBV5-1	CASSLDSSGFSSYEQYF	TGCGCCAGCAGCTTGGACTCCAGCGGGTTCAGCTCCTACGAGCAGTACTTC
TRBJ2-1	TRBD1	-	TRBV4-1	CASSQTTGGLVGQFF	TGCGCCAGCAGCCAAACTACAGGGGGCCTAGTCGGGCAGTTCTTC
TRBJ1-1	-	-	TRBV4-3	CASSQEKYGDNTEAFF	TGCGCCAGCAGCCAAGAAAAGTACGGGGACAACACTGAAGCTTTCTTT
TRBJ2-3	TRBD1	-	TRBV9	CASSVSGTVTTDTQYF	TGTGCCAGCAGCGTCTCCGGGACAGTTACCACAGATACGCAGTATTTT
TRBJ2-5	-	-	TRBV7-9	CASSLEDRGTQYF	TGTGCCAGCAGCTTAGAGGACCGGGGGACCCAGTACTTC
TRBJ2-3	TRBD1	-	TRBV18	CASSPIGVRTGGSPDTQYF	TGTGCCAGCTCACCAATCGGAGTTCGGACAGGGGGTTCGCCAGATACGCAGTATTTT
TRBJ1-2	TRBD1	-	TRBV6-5	CASSGQGAEFYGYTF	TGTGCCAGCAGCGGACAGGGGGCAGAGTTCTATGGCTACACCTTC
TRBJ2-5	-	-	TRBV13	CASSLGTEETQYF	TGTGCCAGCAGCTTAGGAACGGAAGAGACCCAGTACTTC
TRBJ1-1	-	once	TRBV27	CASFPGGGRDTEAFF	TGTGCCAGCTTCCCCGGGGGGGGAAGAGACACTGAAGCTTTCTTT
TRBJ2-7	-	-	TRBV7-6	CASSSGEGGPYEQYF	TGTGCCAGCAGCTCCGGGGAGGGGGGCCCCTACGAGCAGTACTTC
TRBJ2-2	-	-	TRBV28	CASSLPRVAVNTGELFF	TGTGCCAGCAGTTTACCCCGAGTAGCGGTGAACACCGGGGAGCTGTTTTTT
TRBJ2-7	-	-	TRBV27	CASSSKGRHEQYF	TGTGCCAGCAGTTCCAAGGGTCGGCACGAGCAGTACTTC
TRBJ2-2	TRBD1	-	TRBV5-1	CASTTLRTGATNTGELFF	TGCGCCAGCACCACCCTCCGGACAGGGGCTACGAACACCGGGGAGCTGTTTTTT
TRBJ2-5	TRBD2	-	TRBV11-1	CASSLFASGSRETQYF	TGTGCCAGCAGCTTATTCGCTAGCGGGAGTAGAGAGACCCAGTACTTC
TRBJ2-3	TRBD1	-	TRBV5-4	CASSLYGTATDTQYF	TGTGCCAGCAGCTTGTATGGGACAGCCACAGATACGCAGTATTTT
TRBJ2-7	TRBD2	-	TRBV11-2	CASSLETLTSGWYEQYF	TGTGCCAGCAGCTTAGAAACCCTTACTAGCGGGTGGTACGAGCAGTACTTC
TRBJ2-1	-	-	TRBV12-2	CASRLEIWTSHSYNEQFF	TGTGCAAGTCGCTTAGAAATATGGACTAGCCATTCCTACAATGAGCAGTTCTTC
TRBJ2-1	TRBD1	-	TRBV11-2	CASSLWTGNNEQFF	TGTGCCAGCAGCTTATGGACAGGAAACAATGAGCAGTTCTTC
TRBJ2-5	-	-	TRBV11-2	CASSLAETQYF	TGTGCCAGCAGCTTAGCAGAGACCCAGTACTTC
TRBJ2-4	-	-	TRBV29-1	CSVSPLGAKNIQYF	TGCAGCGTCTCCCCGTTGGGGGCCAAAAACATTCAGTACTTC
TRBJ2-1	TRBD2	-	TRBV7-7	CASSLAGRDEQFF	TGTGCTAGCAGCTTAGCAGGGAGGGATGAGCAGTTCTTC
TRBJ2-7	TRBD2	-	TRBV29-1	CSVESAQRESYEQYF	TGCAGCGTTGAATCGGCGCAGCGGGAAAGCTACGAGCAGTACTTC
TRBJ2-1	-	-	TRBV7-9	CASSSPGDPYNEQFF	TGTGCCAGCAGCTCCCCAGGGGATCCATACAATGAGCAGTTCTTC
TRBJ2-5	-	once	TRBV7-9	CASSPTDSPYGTQYF	TGTGCCAGCAGCCCGACGGATAGCCCATATGGGACCCAGTACTTC
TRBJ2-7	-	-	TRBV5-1	CASSPEVTGLYEQYF	TGCGCCAGCAGCCCAGAAGTGACAGGCCTCTACGAGCAGTACTTC
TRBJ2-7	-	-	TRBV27	CASSLVWNYEQYF	TGTGCCAGCAGTTTAGTCTGGAATTACGAGCAGTACTTC
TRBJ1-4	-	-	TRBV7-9	CASSTLNEKLFF	TGTGCCAGCAGCACACTTAATGAAAAACTGTTTTTT
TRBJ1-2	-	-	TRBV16	CASSQKSLYGYTF	TGTGCCAGCAGCCAAAAATCACTCTATGGCTACACCTTC
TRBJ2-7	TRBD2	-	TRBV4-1	CASSQAESGNSYEQYF	TGCGCCAGCAGCCAAGCTGAGAGCGGGAACTCCTACGAGCAGTACTTC
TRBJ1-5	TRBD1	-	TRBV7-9	CASSIGQGDQPQHF	TGTGCCAGCAGCATCGGACAGGGGGATCAGCCCCAGCATTTT
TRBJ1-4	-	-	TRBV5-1	CASSLAKGVGEKLFF	TGCGCCAGCAGCTTGGCCAAAGGGGTAGGAGAAAAACTGTTTTTT
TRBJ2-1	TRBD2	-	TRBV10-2	CASSASGSHYNEQFF	TGCGCCAGCTCAGCTAGCGGGAGCCATTACAATGAGCAGTTCTTC
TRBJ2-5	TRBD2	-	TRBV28	CASSLQVGQGQASGSQETQYF	TGTGCCAGCAGTTTACAGGTGGGCCAGGGGCAGGCTAGCGGGAGCCAAGAGACCCAGTACTTC
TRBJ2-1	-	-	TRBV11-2	CASSQFVGSYNEQFF	TGTGCCAGCAGCCAATTCGTGGGATCATACAATGAGCAGTTCTTC
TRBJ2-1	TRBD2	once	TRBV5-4	CASSFGLGGYNEQFF	TGTGCCAGCAGCTTCGGACTCGGGGGGTACAATGAGCAGTTCTTC
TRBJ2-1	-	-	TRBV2	CASIGSSDEQFF	TGTGCCAGCATAGGGTCTAGCGATGAGCAGTTCTTC
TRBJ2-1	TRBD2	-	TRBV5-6	CASSLVSGDNEQFF	TGTGCCAGCAGCTTGGTCAGCGGGGACAATGAGCAGTTCTTC
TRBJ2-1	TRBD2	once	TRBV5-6	CASSAGTSGAHSMFF	TGTGCCAGCAGCGCGGGGACTAGCGGGGCCCATTCAATGTTCTTC
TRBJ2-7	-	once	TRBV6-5	CASSYHPRGGTYEQYF	TGTGCCAGCAGTTACCACCCCAGGGGTGGGACCTACGAGCAGTACTTC
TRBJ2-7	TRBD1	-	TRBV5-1	CASSVTGTGDYEQYF	TGCGCCAGCAGCGTAACCGGGACAGGGGACTACGAGCAGTACTTC
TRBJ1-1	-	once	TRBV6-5	CASSYPGDGEESEAFF	TGTGCCAGCAGTTACCCGGGAGACGGAGAGGAGAGTGAAGCTTTCTTT
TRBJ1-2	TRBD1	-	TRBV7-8	CASSIFRDREDYGYTF	TGTGCCAGCAGCATTTTCCGGGACAGGGAGGACTATGGCTACACCTTC
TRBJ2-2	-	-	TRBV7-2	CASRVRRDTGELFF	TGTGCCAGCAGGGTGAGGCGTGACACCGGGGAGCTGTTTTTT
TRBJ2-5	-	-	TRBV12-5	CASGFAIQETQYF	TGTGCTAGTGGTTTTGCCATCCAAGAGACCCAGTACTTC
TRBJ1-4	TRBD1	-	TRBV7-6	CASSPLKGAPNEKLFF	TGTGCCAGCAGTCCCTTAAAGGGGGCGCCTAATGAAAAACTGTTTTTT
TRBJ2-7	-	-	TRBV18	CASSPDNVYEQYF	TGTGCCAGCTCACCAGATAATGTCTACGAGCAGTACTTC
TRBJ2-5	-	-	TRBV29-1	CSVVLVGENAETQYF	TGCAGCGTTGTTTTAGTCGGCGAGAACGCGGAGACCCAGTACTTC
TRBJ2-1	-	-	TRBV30	CAWRSGAWAGRYNEQFF	TGTGCCTGGAGGAGTGGGGCCTGGGCGGGCCGCTACAATGAGCAGTTCTTC
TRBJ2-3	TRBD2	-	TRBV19	CASSSSLSAGDNTDTQYF	TGTGCCAGTAGTAGTAGCCTTTCGGCGGGAGATAACACAGATACGCAGTATTTT
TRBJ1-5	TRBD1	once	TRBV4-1	CASSLARGSNQPQHF	TGCGCCAGCAGCCTGGCCAGGGGGTCCAATCAGCCCCAGCATTTT
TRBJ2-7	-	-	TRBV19	CASTHGGSPNEQYF	TGTGCCAGTACCCACGGGGGTAGTCCCAACGAGCAGTACTTC
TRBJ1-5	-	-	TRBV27	CASSLGTLADQPQHF	TGTGCCAGCAGTTTAGGGACTCTCGCCGATCAGCCCCAGCATTTT
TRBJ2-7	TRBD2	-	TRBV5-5	CASSLRLAGVYEQYF	TGTGCCAGCAGCTTGCGGCTAGCGGGAGTGTACGAGCAGTACTTC
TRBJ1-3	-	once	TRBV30	CAWSVLTGAGNTIYF	TGTGCCTGGAGTGTTCTTACGGGGGCTGGAAACACCATATATTTT
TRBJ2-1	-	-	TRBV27	CASTSYNEQFF	TGTGCCAGCACCTCCTACAATGAGCAGTTCTTC
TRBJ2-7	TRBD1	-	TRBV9	CASSVVGQGYEQYF	TGTGCCAGCAGCGTAGTAGGACAGGGCTACGAGCAGTACTTC